This T cell receptor beta chain was recovered during a study of T cell responses to AZD1222 COVID-19 vaccine. General study points: AZD1222 recipients seropositive at baseline numbered only five to seven. It should be noted that donors were predominantly white British and more often female, and clonal diversity was possibly underestimated. At 160-218 and 743-854, vaccine-associated CD4 TCRs were dominant, and they spanned spike.

This CDR3 is built from 15 residues. Germline V gene sequence: CDR1 SNHLY, CDR2 FYNNEI. The V and J ends lost 5 bases and 5 bases respectively, with 19 bases between them. The repertoire was sequenced with immunoSEQ multiplex PCR; TCRdb's copy has only in-frame clones and lacks some. The sample lists about 97,000 clones; about nine tenths were seen once. Comments on this clone: As yet, its antigen is unknown.

The specimen was peripheral blood, collected on day 0 of AZD1222 vaccination. The rearrangement uses TRBV2 and TRBJ2-7; a possible D gene is TRBD2 (7 bases). The source is an adult in good health. CDR3 bases: TGTGCCAGCAGTAGACGGGGGGCCAGGGCTCACGAGCAGTACTTC. As protein: CASSRRGARAHEQYF.